Detailed here is one T cell receptor (beta chain). Some clones are missing from TCRdb's copy, which holds only in-frame ones; the method was immunoSEQ multiplex PCR. The table records about 97,000 clones, about nine tenths of them present only once. This entry comes from a study of blood T cell repertoires in COVID-19. Study as a whole: Sources were T cells, B-cell-depleted T cells, or PBMCs; the material itself was cDNA or gDNA.

The receptor comes from a man aged 55 to 70 with acute or convalescent COVID-19. The sequencing input was peripheral blood.

CDR3 DNA: TGTGCCAGCAGCTTGTTAGCGGGGCCAGGGGCCAACGTCCTGACTTTC. This codes for CASSLLAGPGANVLTF. The gene calls are TRBV5-5 and TRBJ2-6; 8 bases are a match to TRBD2. Looked up from germline, CDR1 is SGHKS and CDR2 is YYEKEE (reference sequence). The CDR3 loop spans 16 amino acids. The junction had 4 bases not matched to a gene; V was cut back by 1 base and J by 4 bases.